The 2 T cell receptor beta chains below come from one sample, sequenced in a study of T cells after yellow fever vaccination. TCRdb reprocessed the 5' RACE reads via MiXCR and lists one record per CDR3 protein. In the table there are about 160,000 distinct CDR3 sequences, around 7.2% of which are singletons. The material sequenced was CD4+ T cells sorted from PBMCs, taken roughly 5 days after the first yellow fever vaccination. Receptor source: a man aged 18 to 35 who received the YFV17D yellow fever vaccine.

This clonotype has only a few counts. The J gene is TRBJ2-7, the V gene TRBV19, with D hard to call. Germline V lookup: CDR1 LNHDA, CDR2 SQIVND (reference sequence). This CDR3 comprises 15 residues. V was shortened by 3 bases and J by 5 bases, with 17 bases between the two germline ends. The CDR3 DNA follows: TGTGCCAGTAGTATTGGGCAGCGCCGGGTCAACGAGCAGTACTTC. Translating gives CASSIGQRRVNEQYF.

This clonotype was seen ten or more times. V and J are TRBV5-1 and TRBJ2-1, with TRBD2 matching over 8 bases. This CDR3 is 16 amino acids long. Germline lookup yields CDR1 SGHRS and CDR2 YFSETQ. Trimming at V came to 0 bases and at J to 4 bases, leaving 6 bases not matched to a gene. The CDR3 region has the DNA TGCGCCAGCAGCTTGGAGCCGGCTAGCGGGTACAATGAGCAGTTCTTC. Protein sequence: CASSLEPASGYNEQFF.